The 21 T cell receptor beta chains presented below share a single source sample, sequenced in a study of technical replicates of blood from a few donors. TCRdb's table, derived via immunoSEQ multiplex PCR, lists solely in-frame clones and lacks some. The data show roughly 60,000 clones, roughly 90% seen once. Sequences were obtained from PBMCs. These receptors were taken from a human donor in good health. Some clones in this sample may be carry-over from other donors' samples.

The chain links TRBV29-1 to TRBJ2-1; D is undetermined. V lost 7 bases and J lost 6, with 13 bases in between. The CDR3 sequence is 12 residues long. Germline loops: CDR1 SQVTM, CDR2 ANQGSEA. CDR3 in amino acids: CSANERFNEQFF. The CDR3 nucleotides are TGCAGCGCGAACGAGCGTTTCAATGAGCAGTTCTTC.

This clone was detected ten times or more. The rearrangement links TRBV7-2 to TRBJ2-7; 7 nucleotides align to TRBD1. Losses at the gene ends were 5 bases for V and 3 bases for J; bases not matched to a gene: 4. From germline, CDR1 is SGHTA and CDR2 FQGNSA. This CDR3 region has 13 residues. The CDR3 reads CASSRDRDYEQYF. CDR3 sequence (DNA): TGTGCCAGCAGCAGGGACAGAGACTACGAGCAGTACTTC.

The gene calls are TRBV7-9 and TRBJ2-3, with D unresolved. Trimming took off 2 bases at V and 2 bases at J, with 14 bases between the two ends. Per germline, CDR1 SEHNR and CDR2 FQNEAQ (reference sequence). This CDR3 is built from 16 residues. CDR3 DNA sequence: TGTGCCAGCAGCTTATACTCTAGTTCCAACACAGATACGCAGTATTTT. Its protein is CASSLYSSSNTDTQYF.

The genes are TRBV7-6 and TRBJ2-5; D may be TRBD1 (5 bases). Germline V gene lookup returns CDR1 SGHVS and CDR2 FNYEAQ. There are 15 residues in the CDR3. V gave up 5 bases and J gave up 2 bases, with 15 bases separating them. The CDR3 DNA reads as TGTGCCAGCAGCAGAACCTGGACACGGCAAGAGACCCAGTACTTC. Protein product: CASSRTWTRQETQYF.

A single count supports this clone. The chain combines TRBV14 with TRBJ1-1, with D possibly matching TRBD1 (6 bases). This CDR3 spans 15 amino acids. Germline loops: CDR1 SGHDN, CDR2 FVKESK. V was pared by 4 bases and J by 0 bases, with 12 bases between. The CDR3 loop reads CASSPPGHLNTEAFF. The CDR3 region has the DNA TGTGCCAGCAGCCCCCCGGGACATTTGAACACTGAAGCTTTCTTT.

This rearrangement joins TRBV5-4 to TRBJ1-2; D possibly corresponds to TRBD1 (5 bases). This CDR3 is 15 amino acids long. Germline assignment: CDR1 SGHNT and CDR2 YYREEE (reference sequence). V was pared by 0 bases and J by 2 bases, with 11 bases between. The CDR3 here is CASSLAGRLNYGYTF. CDR3 coding DNA: TGTGCCAGCAGCTTGGCAGGGAGGTTGAACTATGGCTACACCTTC. Filled out from reference TRBV5-4 and TRBJ1-2, the complete variable domain reads ETGVTQSPTHLIKTRGQQVTLRCSSQSGHNTVSWYQQALGQGPQFIFQYYREEENGRGNFPPRFSGLQFPNYSSELNVNALELDDSALYLCASSLAGRLNYGYTFGSGTRLTVV.

The rearrangement links TRBV6-5 to TRBJ1-2; the D gene is possibly TRBD1 (6 bases). This CDR3 has 14 amino acids. Germline lookup yields CDR1 MNHEY and CDR2 SVGAGI. Trimming removed 5 bases from V and 4 bases from J, with 14 bases in between. The CDR3, as DNA: TGTGCCAGCAGTGACCAGGGGTCGGTCTATGGCTACACCTTC. Translating it yields CASSDQGSVYGYTF.

The gene calls are TRBV20-1 and TRBJ2-7; weak D call: TRBD2 (6 bases). The CDR3 length is 11 residues. V lost 5 bases and J 6 bases, leaving 11 bases between the germline ends. Germline V CDR1 and CDR2: DFQATT, SNEGSKA (reference sequence). The CDR3 DNA reads as TGCAGTGCTGTGACTAGTATCGAGCAGTACTTC. It yields the protein CSAVTSIEQYF.

The chain carries TRBV19 and TRBJ1-3; 7 nucleotides align to TRBD1. The V segment lost 6 bases and the J segment 4 bases; nucleotides outside the gene matches: 9. The CDR3 spans 15 residues. Germline CDR1 reads LNHDA; CDR2 reads SQIVND (reference sequence). The CDR3 nucleotides are TGTGCCAGTAGACCCGGGGACAGCTCCGGAAACACCATATATTTT. The encoded protein is CASRPGDSSGNTIYF.

V and J are TRBV28 and TRBJ1-1; possibly TRBD1 for D (5 bases). The CDR3 sequence is 11 residues long. V gave up 6 bases and J gave up 6 bases, with 8 bases separating them. Looked up from germline, CDR1 is MDHEN and CDR2 is SYDVKM. CDR3 sequence (DNA): TGTGCCAGCAGGGCGACAGCTGAAGCTTTCTTT. Protein product: CASRATAEAFF.

The rearrangement links TRBV5-6 to TRBJ2-7; 7 nucleotides line up with TRBD2. The CDR3 consists of 17 residues. The ends lost 4 bases at V and 0 bases at J; junction bases unmatched: 13. Germline lookup yields CDR1 SGHDT and CDR2 YYEEEE. Here the CDR3 reads CASSRRTERGYSYEQYF. CDR3 nucleotide sequence: TGTGCCAGCAGCCGCCGAACCGAGCGGGGTTACTCCTACGAGCAGTACTTC.

V and J are TRBV6-5 and TRBJ2-7, with 11 positions matching TRBD2. This CDR3 is 15 amino acids long. Unmatched junction bases numbered 8, after V lost 6 bases and J lost 4 bases. Germline CDR1 and CDR2: MNHEY and SVGAGI. CDR3 sequence reads: CASRSLAGGRYEQYF. In DNA form, the CDR3 reads TGTGCCAGCAGAAGCTTAGCGGGAGGGAGGTACGAGCAGTACTTC.

This chain uses TRBV9 with TRBJ2-5, with 11 bases that match TRBD2. CDR1 is SGDLS, CDR2 YYNGEE, per germline. V gave up 0 bases and J gave up 4 bases; unmatched junction bases: 5. The CDR3 is 16 residues long. CDR3: CASSVGLAGGTETQYF. CDR3 bases: TGTGCCAGCAGCGTAGGGCTAGCGGGAGGCACAGAGACCCAGTACTTC.

The chain links TRBV5-1 to TRBJ1-6, with 7 nucleotides matching TRBD1. This CDR3 has 16 amino acids. Per germline, CDR1 SGHRS and CDR2 YFSETQ. J lost 9 bases, V lost 3 bases, and 12 bases had no gene match. The CDR3 spells CASSSSPPGQSSPLHF. CDR3 bases: TGCGCCAGCAGCTCGTCCCCCCCGGGACAGAGTTCACCCCTCCACTTT.

This clone was detected once. V usage is TRBV4-1 and J usage is TRBJ2-2, with 11 positions matching TRBD2. The CDR3 extends over 16 amino acids. CDR1 is MGHRA, CDR2 YSYEKL, per germline. The V gene end was trimmed by 3 bases and the J gene end by 4 bases; junction bases not matched to a gene: 4. The CDR3 nucleotides read TGCGCCAGCAGCCATGTTAGCGGGGGGGGCACCGGGGAGCTGTTTTTT. Its protein is CASSHVSGGGTGELFF.

This chain uses TRBV7-2 with TRBJ2-1, with D possibly being TRBD2 (6 bases). V gave up 3 bases and J gave up 7 bases, with 16 bases separating them. The CDR3 consists of 15 residues. Germline V gene data show CDR1 as SGHTA and CDR2 as FQGNSA. DNA of the CDR3: TGTGCCAGCAGCTTCCGGGGTAGCGGCATTAATGAGCAGTTCTTC. Its protein product is CASSFRGSGINEQFF.

The rearrangement uses TRBV5-1 and TRBJ2-3, with TRBD2 matching 7 bases. Losses at the gene ends were 5 bases for V and 6 bases for J; bases not matched to a gene: 9. Germline CDR1 SGHRS, CDR2 YFSETQ. The CDR3 loop spans 14 amino acids. The CDR3 loop is CASRLTSILDTQYF. In nucleotides, the CDR3 is TGCGCCAGCAGATTGACTAGCATATTGGATACGCAGTATTTT.

The J gene is TRBJ2-7, the V gene TRBV5-1, with D maybe TRBD1 (5 bases). CDR3 length equals 13 residues. Per germline, CDR1 SGHRS and CDR2 YFSETQ. V lost 0 bases, J lost 7 bases, and 11 bases lay in between. The DNA of the CDR3 is TGCGCCAGCAGCTTGGGACCGAACAGGGAGCAGTACTTC. Protein: CASSLGPNREQYF.

J is TRBJ2-1 and V is TRBV7-2; 7 bases match TRBD1. Germline values: CDR1 SGHTA, CDR2 FQGNSA. CDR3 length: 13 residues. The junction had 4 bases not matched to a gene; V was cut back by 5 bases and J by 6 bases. The CDR3, as DNA: TGTGCCAGCAGCATTCGACAGGGCAATGAGCAGTTCTTC. Protein: CASSIRQGNEQFF.

This sequence joins TRBV30 and TRBJ2-3; 11 bases align to TRBD2. The CDR3 has 14 residues. The V segment lost 4 bases and the J segment 4 bases; nucleotides outside the gene matches: 4. Germline-derived CDR1 and CDR2 are GTSNPN and SVGIG (reference sequence). The CDR3 sequence: CAWNSGRVPDTQYF. As DNA, the CDR3 is TGTGCCTGGAATAGCGGGAGGGTGCCAGATACGCAGTATTTT.

The chain links TRBV4-1 to TRBJ1-2, with TRBD1 matching over 10 bases. The CDR3 is 16 amino acids. V trimming: 2 bases; J trimming: 5 bases; junction bases outside the gene matches: 8. Germline V gene data show CDR1 as MGHRA and CDR2 as YSYEKL. The CDR3, as DNA: TGCGCCAGCAGCCAACCGAGACAGGGGGCTTGGTATGGCTACACCTTC. As protein: CASSQPRQGAWYGYTF.